The next 28 T cell receptor beta chains were all read from a single sample in a study of T cells after yellow fever vaccination. Via MiXCR, TCRdb re-called the 5' RACE reads, giving one row per CDR3 protein. The table lists more than 200,000 distinct CDR3 sequences, about 3.7% of them singletons. Specimen: PBMCs, collected 15 days after the yellow fever booster vaccination. Receptors originate from a man aged 18 to 30 who received the YFV17D yellow fever vaccine.

This clonotype was observed many times. V is TRBV5-1 and J is TRBJ1-1, with 7 bases lining up with TRBD1. Germline V gene lookup returns CDR1 SGHRS and CDR2 YFSETQ. V lost 2 bases to trimming and J lost 4 bases; unmatched junction nucleotides: 5. CDR3 length: 14 amino acids. CDR3 coding DNA: TGCGCCAGCAGCTTACGGACAGGTCTCACTGAAGCTTTCTTT. This translates into CASSLRTGLTEAFF. The full variable domain, completed using reference TRBV5-1 and TRBJ1-1, is KAGVTQTPRYLIKTRGQQVTLSCSPISGHRSVSWYQQTPGQGLQFLFEYFSETQRNKGNFPGRFSGRQFSNSRSEMNVSTLELGDSALYLCASSLRTGLTEAFFGQGTRLTVV.

This clonotype was observed at least ten times. This chain links TRBV11-2 with TRBJ2-3; no clear D gene. Trimming took off 4 bases at V and 4 bases at J, with 15 bases between the two ends. Germline assignment: CDR1 SGHAT and CDR2 FQNNGV. The length of the CDR3 is 15 residues. CDR3 DNA: TGTGCCAGCAGCTACAGCATCGGATTCCCAGATACGCAGTATTTT. Protein sequence: CASSYSIGFPDTQYF.

This clonotype was detected ten times or more. The V call is TRBV5-1, the J call TRBJ1-2; 7 bases map to TRBD1. This CDR3 comprises 16 residues. Germline V gene sequence: CDR1 SGHRS, CDR2 YFSETQ. V was pared by 4 bases and J by 13 bases, with 22 bases of the junction left unmatched. CDR3 bases: TGCGCCAGCAGCCAAAGGTCCGGGACAGAATTTATGGTTGGCACCTTC. It yields the protein CASSQRSGTEFMVGTF.

This clonotype was seen a few times. The chain joins TRBV5-4 to TRBJ2-6; 13 bases align to TRBD2. The CDR3 totals 18 residues. Losses at the gene ends were 4 bases for V and 2 bases for J; bases not matched to a gene: 6. Germline loops: CDR1 SGHNT, CDR2 YYREEE (reference sequence). The CDR3 is CASSPKLAGGPGANVLTF. The CDR3 nucleotides are TGTGCCAGCAGCCCTAAACTAGCGGGGGGGCCTGGGGCCAACGTCCTGACTTTC.

This clonotype was observed at least ten times. The genes are TRBV15 and TRBJ2-1, with 10 bases that match TRBD2. V shed 2 bases and J 9 bases; nucleotides not matched to a gene: 4. The CDR3 spans 14 residues. Germline loops: CDR1 LNHNV, CDR2 YYDKDF (reference sequence). The CDR3 DNA reads TGTGCCACCAGCAGACTAGCGGGGGTTGCTGAGCAGTTCTTC. This translates into CATSRLAGVAEQFF.

This clonotype has ten or more counts. V is TRBV7-9 and J is TRBJ2-7, with D perhaps TRBD1 or TRBD2 (5 bases each). This CDR3 is 16 amino acids long. CDR1 is SEHNR, CDR2 FQNEAQ, per germline (reference sequence). V shed 1 base and J shed 4 bases, with 17 bases lying between them. CDR3 sequence: CASSLGSPGPRYEQYV. The CDR3 DNA is TGTGCCAGCAGCTTAGGATCTCCGGGACCGAGATACGAGCAGTACGTC.

This clonotype was counted many times. The rearrangement links TRBV10-3 to TRBJ2-2; the match to TRBD2 covers 11 bases. The CDR3 contains 15 residues. V was pared by 3 bases and J by 4 bases, with 1 base of the junction left unmatched. CDR1 is ENHRY and CDR2 is SYGVKD in the germline V gene. The CDR3 protein is CAISDTSGGTGELFF. Written as DNA, the CDR3 is TGTGCCATCAGTGATACTAGCGGGGGCACCGGGGAGCTGTTTTTT.

This clonotype was seen ten or more times. CDR3 sequence: CASSVEGLAYLQETQYF. In nucleotides, the CDR3 is TGTGCCAGCAGCGTAGAGGGACTAGCCTACCTCCAAGAGACCCAGTACTTC. This chain connects TRBV9 to TRBJ2-5; TRBD2 matches at 9 bases. J lost 1 base, V lost 0 bases, and 7 bases had no gene match. Per germline, CDR1 SGDLS and CDR2 YYNGEE. The CDR3 is 17 residues long.

The rearrangement joins TRBV19 to TRBJ1-2; TRBD1 agrees at 8 bases. The CDR3 is 14 amino acids. Germline V gene sequence: CDR1 LNHDA, CDR2 SQIVND (reference sequence). V shed 5 bases and J 2 bases; nucleotides not matched to a gene: 4. The CDR3 sequence: CASSYDRGNYGYTF. The CDR3 nucleotides read TGTGCCAGTAGTTACGACAGGGGAAACTATGGCTACACCTTC.

There are many counts of this clonotype. The chain combines TRBV4-3 with TRBJ2-2; a possible D gene is TRBD2 (6 bases). Trimming left V 0 bases short and J 10 bases short, with 21 bases between. This CDR3 has 17 amino acids. Germline CDR1 LGHNA, CDR2 YSLEER. Written as DNA, the CDR3 is TGCGCCAGCAGCCAAGATTTGATAGGACTATCCAGCGAGGAGCTGTTTTTT. The encoded protein is CASSQDLIGLSSEELFF.

This clonotype was observed many times. The rearrangement uses TRBV18 and TRBJ2-3; D is perhaps TRBD1 (5 bases). This CDR3 region has 14 residues. V lost 6 bases to trimming and J lost 4 bases, with 14 bases between them. Germline V lookup: CDR1 KGHSH, CDR2 LQKENI. CDR3 protein: CASSPTQGADTQYF. The CDR3 nucleotides read TGTGCCAGCTCGCCGACTCAAGGGGCAGATACGCAGTATTTT.

In this sample, this clonotype turned up many times. The V and J genes are TRBV5-4 and TRBJ1-1; weak D call: TRBD1 (5 bases). There are 13 residues in the CDR3. CDR1 SGHNT and CDR2 YYREEE come from the germline V gene (reference sequence). Trimming pared 2 bases from V and 2 bases from J, leaving 7 bases between. The CDR3 spells CASSFQGNTEAFF. Here the CDR3 DNA reads TGTGCCAGCAGCTTTCAGGGTAACACTGAAGCTTTCTTT.

This clonotype has ten or more counts. The rearrangement joins TRBV6-4 to TRBJ2-1; 14 bases are a match to TRBD2. This CDR3 has 16 residues. Germline trimming cut 3 bases from V and 9 bases from J; bases unmatched to any gene: 7. Germline CDR1 reads MRHNA; CDR2 reads SNTAGT. The CDR3 nucleotides are TGTGCCAGCAGTGATACGACTAGCGGGGGGGCCGCTGAGCAGTTCTTC. It encodes CASSDTTSGGAAEQFF.

There are a few counts of this clonotype. The chain employs TRBV28 and TRBJ1-4, with 10 bases that match TRBD1. V was clipped by 4 bases and J by 8 bases; unmatched bases: 13. Germline V gene data show CDR1 as MDHEN and CDR2 as SYDVKM. This CDR3 has 17 residues. The CDR3 protein is CASSWGSTGTGAEKLFF. CDR3 DNA: TGTGCCAGCAGTTGGGGATCGACTGGGACAGGGGCGGAAAAACTGTTTTTT.

This clonotype has ten or more counts. The V and J genes are TRBV3-1 and TRBJ2-1; D gene ambiguous. The CDR3 loop spans 12 amino acids. Trimming took off 5 bases at V and 7 bases at J, with 9 bases between the two ends. CDR1 and CDR2 (germline): LGHDT, YNNKEL (reference sequence). The CDR3 sequence: CASSRAANEQFF. CDR3 nucleotides: TGTGCCAGCAGCAGGGCCGCTAATGAGCAGTTCTTC.

Ten or more counts support this clonotype. Here the CDR3 reads CASSEPGERTGELFF. In nucleotides, the CDR3 is TGTGCCAGCAGTGAGCCTGGGGAGCGCACCGGGGAGCTGTTTTTT. The chain uses TRBV6-1 and TRBJ2-2; perhaps TRBD2 as D (5 bases). The germline CDR1 and CDR2 sequences are MNHNS and SASEGT. CDR3 length equals 15 residues. V was pared by 3 bases and J by 4 bases, with 12 bases between.

DNA for the CDR3: TGTGCCAGCAGCTTAGCGTCCCCTTCCGGGGAGCTGTTTTTT. This codes for CASSLASPSGELFF. V is TRBV11-3 and J is TRBJ2-2; D uncertain. The CDR3 totals 14 residues. V was pared by 1 base and J by 6 bases, with 9 bases between. Per the germline V gene, CDR1 is SGHNT and CDR2 is YENEEA.

Ten or more counts support this clonotype. The J gene is TRBJ1-5, the V gene TRBV18, with 7 bases aligning to TRBD1. The V and J ends lost 5 bases and 7 bases, in that order; junction bases with no gene match: 11. Germline values: CDR1 KGHSH, CDR2 LQKENI. The CDR3 consists of 15 residues. This chain's CDR3 is CASSTGQEGYQPQHF. DNA of the CDR3: TGTGCCAGCTCAACCGGACAGGAGGGGTACCAGCCCCAGCATTTT.

The sample holds many counts of this clonotype. The chain employs TRBV12-3 or TRBV12-4 and TRBJ1-2; D is unclear. The CDR3 extends over 13 amino acids. V was cut by 3 bases and J by 8 bases, with 13 bases left in between. The CDR3 loop reads CASSFWGSGGYTF. The CDR3 DNA sequence: TGTGCCAGCAGTTTTTGGGGTTCGGGGGGCTACACCTTC.

The table lists this clonotype with many counts. The CDR3 DNA reads as TGTGCCAGCAGTCGGAATGAGGGGGGCTACGAGCAGTACGTC. Its protein product is CASSRNEGGYEQYV. This chain links TRBV28 with TRBJ2-7; D tentatively reads TRBD1 or TRBD2 (6 bases each). Germline loops: CDR1 MDHEN, CDR2 SYDVKM. The CDR3 runs 14 residues. Trimming removed 5 bases at V and 3 bases at J, with 14 bases between.

This clonotype was counted at least ten times. The chain links TRBV3-1 to TRBJ1-2, with D unclear. The CDR3 runs to 15 residues. CDR1 is LGHDT and CDR2 is YNNKEL in the germline V gene (reference sequence). V shed 6 bases and J shed 4 bases, with 18 bases lying between them. CDR3 DNA: TGTGCCAGCAGTCCCCCCCGGGCAGTCGTCTATGGCTACACCTTC. Translated, it gives CASSPPRAVVYGYTF.

This clonotype came up many times. The gene calls are TRBV10-3 and TRBJ1-2; 8 bases align to TRBD1. This CDR3 is 16 amino acids long. Looked up from germline, CDR1 is ENHRY and CDR2 is SYGVKD. After removal of 2 bases from V and 8 bases from J, the junction contained 13 bases not matched to a gene. The CDR3 DNA follows: TGTGCCATCAGTGAGACTGGCTGGACAGGGATAAGAGGCTACACCTTC. It is translated as CAISETGWTGIRGYTF.

This clonotype appeared many times. At one of its ends the junction is not consistent with the germline gene, which may arise from a read error. This chain links TRBV7-2 with TRBJ2-5; tentatively, D is TRBD1 or TRBD2 (6 bases each). Germline values: CDR1 SGHTA, CDR2 FQGNSA. The CDR3 is 12 amino acids. The CDR3 DNA is TGTGCCAGCAGCCCAAAGACGGGGGCAGGGGACTTC. Amino acid sequence: CASSPKTGAGDF.

The table lists this clonotype with many counts. The chain carries TRBV20-1 and TRBJ2-7; maybe TRBD1 (5 bases). This CDR3 spans 14 amino acids. V lost 0 bases and J 1 base, leaving 10 bases between the germline ends. Germline-derived CDR1 and CDR2 are DFQATT and SNEGSKA (reference sequence). The CDR3 coding sequence is TGCAGTGCTAGAGATCAGGGTGGGTCCTACGAGCAGTACGTC. This encodes CSARDQGGSYEQYV.

This clonotype was seen a few times. V and J are TRBV6-1 and TRBJ2-7, with TRBD1 as a possible D gene (6 bases). Trimming cost V 1 base and J 6 bases, with 10 bases left between them. Germline assignment: CDR1 MNHNS and CDR2 SASEGT. There are 13 residues in the CDR3. The CDR3 nucleotides read TGTGCCAGCAGTGAAGTTTCAGGGGTCGAGCAGTACGTC. It is translated as CASSEVSGVEQYV.

This chain joins TRBV11-2 and TRBJ2-2; tentatively, D is TRBD2 (6 bases). The CDR3 covers 16 residues. Deletions cut 2 bases from V and 0 bases from J, with 10 bases between. Germline loops: CDR1 SGHAT, CDR2 FQNNGV. CDR3 sequence (DNA): TGTGCCAGCAGCTTAAGATGGGGGGCGAACACCGGGGAGCTGTTTTTT. It codes for CASSLRWGANTGELFF.

This clonotype was recorded many times. This sequence joins TRBV18 and TRBJ1-1, with D maybe TRBD1 (5 bases). Trimming removed 2 bases from V and 5 bases from J, with 18 bases in between. Germline V lookup: CDR1 KGHSH, CDR2 LQKENI. CDR3 length equals 16 residues. The CDR3 region is CASSPNLIRTLTEAFF. The CDR3 coding sequence is TGTGCCAGCTCACCAAATCTTATCCGGACACTGACTGAAGCTTTCTTT.

This clonotype was found many times. V is TRBV4-3 and J is TRBJ2-7; no firm D call. CDR1 and CDR2 (germline): LGHNA, YSLEER. V shed 0 bases and J shed 12 bases, with 12 bases lying between them. The CDR3 has 12 residues. The CDR3: CASSQDRETLYF. The DNA of the CDR3 is TGCGCCAGCAGCCAAGATCGTGAGACCCTGTACTTC.